These 5 T cell receptor beta chains were sequenced from one sample in a study of CD8+ T cells in alopecia areata. The authors extracted RNA and reverse transcribed it into cDNA as the sequencing template. TCRdb's copy holds only in-frame clones and misses some; the assay was immunoSEQ multiplex PCR. Here the sample spans around 100,000 clones, over 75% being singletons. The treatment was: oral pan-JAK inhibitor, 5-10 mg twice daily. The source material was CD8+ T cells sorted from blood, sampled around week 34, from a patient treated with tofacitinib. These receptors all stem from a human donor with alopecia areata.

This sequence joins TRBV27 and TRBJ2-2; D uncertain. Germline V lookup: CDR1 MNHEY, CDR2 SMNVEV (reference sequence). With 6 bases removed from V and 2 bases from J, the gap between germline ends came to 19 bases. CDR3 size: 17 residues. CDR3 nucleotides: TGTGCCAGCAGCTACAGTCCCTTCACCCTAAACACCGGGGAGCTGTTTTTT. The encoded protein is CASSYSPFTLNTGELFF.

The J gene is TRBJ2-7, the V gene TRBV7-9; D unclear. The ends were cut back, 2 bases at V and 3 bases at J, with 14 bases in the middle. CDR3 size: 15 residues. Germline V gene data show CDR1 as SEHNR and CDR2 as FQNEAQ (reference sequence). The CDR3 nucleotides are TGTGCCAGCAGCTTACCGACATCCTCCAACTACGAGCAGTACTTC. This gives the protein CASSLPTSSNYEQYF.

This clone has just one count. The gene calls are TRBV27 and TRBJ1-1; TRBD1 matches at 10 bases. Germline CDR1 is MNHEY and CDR2 is SMNVEV (reference sequence). After removal of 8 bases from V and 0 bases from J, the junction contained 9 bases not matched to a gene. This CDR3 contains 16 residues. In DNA, the CDR3 is TGTGCCAGCCACGGACAGGGGGGGAGAATGAACACTGAAGCTTTCTTT. Translating gives CASHGQGGRMNTEAFF.

This chain's CDR3 is CASSSKSLTGELFF. As DNA, the CDR3 is TGTGCCAGCAGCTCCAAGTCTCTGACCGGGGAGCTGTTTTTT. This chain joins TRBV7-3 and TRBJ2-2; the D is unclear. V was pared by 4 bases and J by 5 bases, with 11 bases between. This CDR3 has 14 residues. Germline CDR1 is SGHTA and CDR2 is FQGTGA.

The chain links TRBV30 to TRBJ1-4; D remains ambiguous. Germline V gene data show CDR1 as GTSNPN and CDR2 as SVGIG (reference sequence). V lost 1 base, J lost 2 bases, and 8 bases lay in between. The CDR3 runs 14 residues. This CDR3 is CAWSGWYTNEKLFF. In nucleotides, the CDR3 is TGTGCCTGGAGTGGGTGGTATACTAATGAAAAACTGTTTTTT.